This TCR beta chain was captured by sequencing in a study of T cells in Graves' hyperthyroidism and ophthalmopathy. Amplified TCR beta CDR3 regions came from RNA transcripts. The study used the HTBI primer set for a first-round RT-PCR of the TCR CDR3. TCRdb reanalysed the multiplex PCR reads using MiXCR and keeps one entry per CDR3 protein. The sample holds a few hundred thousand distinct CDR3 sequences, roughly 20% seen once. This clonotype was counted ten times or more. This sequence originates from a man younger than 35 with Graves' hyperthyroidism. Input material: blood.

CDR3 sequence (DNA): TGTGCCGCCTCTAGGGGCAGGGTTCAGCCCCAGCATTTT. Residues: CAASRGRVQPQHF. This chain joins TRBV6-1 and TRBJ1-5; D perhaps matches TRBD1 (5 bases). This CDR3 comprises 13 residues. Trimming removed 11 bases from V and 6 bases from J, with 17 bases in between. Germline V gene lookup returns CDR1 MNHNS and CDR2 SASEGT.